A single sample gave rise to the 17 T cell receptor beta chains below, sequenced in a study of identical twins. Each CDR3 protein is one row after TCRdb ran MiXCR on the 5' RACE reads. The table has about 500,000 distinct CDR3 sequences, around an eighth seen once. In addition, the sample was reused for a study of yellow fever vaccine responses in identical twins.

Sequencing was done on a sample of CD4+ T cells sorted from blood. The receptors were gathered from a woman aged 18-29 years in good health.

There are a few counts of this clonotype. The chain couples TRBV9 to TRBJ1-2, with a possible D match to TRBD1 (6 bases). CDR3 length equals 15 residues. The germline CDR1 and CDR2 sequences are SGDLS and YYNGEE. V shed 0 bases and J shed 4 bases, with 13 bases lying between them. The CDR3 sequence: CASSVADSRLYGYTF. The CDR3 nucleotides are TGTGCCAGCAGCGTAGCGGACAGCCGCCTCTATGGCTACACCTTC. The full variable domain, completed using reference TRBV9 and TRBJ1-2, is DSGVTQTPKHLITATGQRVTLRCSPRSGDLSVYWYQQSLDQGLQFLIQYYNGEERAKGNILERFSAQQFPDLHSELNLSSLELGDSALYFCASSVADSRLYGYTFGSGTRLTVV.

This clonotype showed up just a few times. The chain couples TRBV5-1 to TRBJ1-1, with D possibly being TRBD1 (5 bases). The CDR3 is made up of 14 amino acids. CDR1 is SGHRS, CDR2 YFSETQ, per germline. Trimming cost V 4 bases and J 4 bases, with 14 bases left between them. DNA of the CDR3: TGCGCCAGCAGCCCCCAATGGGGGGGCACTGAAGCTTTCTTT. Translated, it gives CASSPQWGGTEAFF.

The V gene is TRBV20-1, the J gene TRBJ2-5, with 7 bases fitting TRBD2. This CDR3 has 16 amino acids. V lost 3 bases, J lost 5 bases, and 15 bases stayed unmatched. Germline V gene sequence: CDR1 DFQATT, CDR2 SNEGSKA (reference sequence). DNA for the CDR3: TGCAGTGCTAGGGATTCCCCAACAGGACTAGGGGAGACCCAGTACTTC. The encoded protein is CSARDSPTGLGETQYF.

This chain uses TRBV12-3 or TRBV12-4 with TRBJ2-5; 10 bases align to TRBD1. There are 14 residues in the CDR3. V trimming: 3 bases; J trimming: 5 bases; junction bases outside the gene matches: 3. CDR3 nucleotide sequence: TGTGCCAGCAGTTTGACAGGGGGCAAGGAGACCCAGTACTTC. This sequence encodes CASSLTGGKETQYF.

This clonotype was recorded once. The CDR3 region is CASSSSRTSGKTDTQYF. The CDR3 DNA is TGTGCCAGCAGCTCCTCCCGGACTAGCGGGAAAACAGATACGCAGTATTTT. The chain links TRBV7-9 to TRBJ2-3; TRBD2 matches at 12 bases. After removal of 4 bases from V and 3 bases from J, the junction contained 8 bases not matched to a gene. Germline CDR1 reads SEHNR; CDR2 reads FQNEAQ (reference sequence). This CDR3 is built from 17 residues.

The chain employs TRBV12-3 or TRBV12-4 and TRBJ2-7; TRBD1 is a possible D gene (5 bases). CDR3 length: 13 residues. With 7 bases removed from V and 6 bases from J, the gap between germline ends came to 16 bases. The CDR3 spells CASTPSPTGEQYF. CDR3 DNA sequence: TGTGCCAGCACCCCCTCCCCCACAGGCGAGCAGTACTTC.

With regard to this clonotype: A read error may explain this, as a much larger clone is one base away. The chain uses TRBV15 and TRBJ2-1; no firm D call. Germline V lookup: CDR1 LNHNV, CDR2 YYDKDF (reference sequence). The CDR3 totals 12 residues. Here the CDR3 reads CATIRDWSEQFF. The CDR3 DNA reads as TGTGCCACCATCAGAGATTGGAGTGAGCAGTTCTTC.

The rearrangement uses TRBV5-5 and TRBJ1-4; 8 bases are shared with TRBD1. This CDR3 is built from 16 residues. Germline CDR1 is SGHKS and CDR2 is YYEKEE (reference sequence). V lost 2 bases to trimming and J lost 4 bases; unmatched junction nucleotides: 7. The CDR3 region is CASSLGQGLYNEKLFF. The CDR3 nucleotides read TGTGCCAGCAGCTTAGGACAGGGCCTTTATAATGAAAAACTGTTTTTT. The full variable domain, rest sourced from reference TRBV5-5 and TRBJ1-4, is DAGVTQSPTHLIKTRGQQVTLRCSPISGHKSVSWYQQVLGQGPQFIFQYYEKEERGRGNFPDRFSARQFPNYSSELNVNALLLGDSALYLCASSLGQGLYNEKLFFGSGTQLSVL.

The sample holds a few counts of this clonotype. The V and J genes are TRBV7-2 and TRBJ2-7; D is unclear. The CDR3 is 13 residues long. CDR1 SGHTA and CDR2 FQGNSA come from the germline V gene. Trimming left V 1 base short and J 3 bases short, with 7 bases between. The DNA for the CDR3 is TGTGCCAGCAGCTTAGGTAGGGTCTACGAGCAGTACTTC. It yields the protein CASSLGRVYEQYF.

This clonotype was seen a few times. The chain uses TRBV28 and TRBJ1-6, with TRBD1 matching over 7 bases. The CDR3 spans 15 residues. V lost 3 bases, J lost 12 bases, and 11 bases stayed unmatched. CDR1 and CDR2 from the germline V gene are MDHEN and SYDVKM. The CDR3 spells CASSFSGTAHIPLHF. The DNA of the CDR3 is TGTGCCAGCAGTTTCTCCGGGACAGCCCACATACCCCTCCACTTT.

This clonotype was observed many times. The genes are TRBV5-1 and TRBJ1-2; 9 nucleotides align to TRBD1. This CDR3 has 14 amino acids. Germline CDR1 SGHRS, CDR2 YFSETQ. Trimming cost V 5 bases and J 5 bases; bases outside gene matches: 7. For the CDR3, the DNA is TGCGCCAGCAGTTTTTTACAGGGGGCTTATGGCTACACCTTC. Amino acids: CASSFLQGAYGYTF.

The V gene is TRBV20-1, the J gene TRBJ2-1; TRBD1 might be the D (6 bases). Germline CDR1 DFQATT, CDR2 SNEGSKA (reference sequence). V dropped 4 bases and J dropped 0 bases, with 13 bases sitting between them. This CDR3 region has 15 residues. CDR3 nucleotide sequence: TGCAGTGCTACCAAAACAGGGAGCTCCTACAATGAGCAGTTCTTC. As protein: CSATKTGSSYNEQFF.

The chain is built from TRBV28 and TRBJ1-1; TRBD1 matches at 7 bases. The trim removed 6 bases at V and 6 bases at J, leaving 10 bases unmatched. Germline CDR1 is MDHEN and CDR2 is SYDVKM. The CDR3 loop spans 14 amino acids. The CDR3 coding sequence is TGTGCCAGCAGCCTATTTGACAGGGCGCCTGAAGCTTTCTTT. Protein sequence: CASSLFDRAPEAFF.

This rearrangement joins TRBV7-2 to TRBJ2-1; no firm D call. The CDR3 sequence is 13 residues long. Germline V gene sequence: CDR1 SGHTA, CDR2 FQGNSA. Trimming stripped 0 bases from V and 6 bases from J, with 6 bases between. The DNA of the CDR3 is TGTGCCAGCAGCTTAGCTTATTCCAATGAGCAGTTCTTC. It yields the protein CASSLAYSNEQFF.

The chain links TRBV2 to TRBJ2-5; possible D gene TRBD1, 5 bases. The CDR3 sequence is 13 residues long. V lost 4 bases, J lost 4 bases, and 10 bases lay in between. Germline assignment: CDR1 SNHLY and CDR2 FYNNEI. DNA of the CDR3: TGTGCCAGCAGTGGAGCAGGGCCAGAGACCCAGTACTTC. This translates into CASSGAGPETQYF.

A few counts support this clonotype. The chain employs TRBV7-2 and TRBJ2-7, with a tentative D call TRBD2 (5 bases). Germline V CDR1 and CDR2: SGHTA, FQGNSA. This CDR3 is built from 16 residues. V was shortened by 0 bases and J by 0 bases, with 12 bases between the two germline ends. CDR3 in amino acids: CASSLARTGSSYEQYF. The CDR3 DNA reads as TGTGCCAGCAGCTTAGCCCGGACGGGGAGCTCCTACGAGCAGTACTTC.

This clonotype has only a few counts. In nucleotides, the CDR3 is TGCAGTGCTTTTACTAGCGGGGTCCGGGAGACCCAGTACTTC. Its protein is CSAFTSGVRETQYF. The J gene is TRBJ2-5, the V gene TRBV20-1; 10 bases match TRBD2. Germline CDR1 DFQATT, CDR2 SNEGSKA (reference sequence). V shed 5 bases and J 5 bases; nucleotides not matched to a gene: 8. This CDR3 has 14 amino acids.